This TCR beta chain stems from a study of graft-versus-host responses after intestinal transplantation. The overall study: Anti-thymocyte globulin induction was given to all recipients, followed by tacrolimus and steroids for around three years.

General study points: Recipient marrow held GvH clones, some first seen in ileum or blood.

The CDR3 runs 17 residues. The ends were cut back, 4 bases at V and 4 bases at J, with 21 bases in the middle. The V gene's germline CDR1 is SGDLS and CDR2 YYNGEE. TCRdb keeps only in-frame clones here, not all; method: immunoSEQ multiplex PCR. The table has some 110,000 clones, roughly 87% seen once. Turning to this clone: What it recognizes is unknown.

The rearrangement links TRBV9 to TRBJ2-1; possible D gene TRBD1, 5 bases. Source: unstimulated CD4+ T cells sorted from spleen or lymph node cells, taken before intestinal transplant. The receptor's source is a human donor who received an intestinal transplant. In nucleotides, the CDR3 is TGTGCCAGCAGCACAAGTAGCCAGGGCCTTAGTTACAATGAGCAGTTCTTC. This codes for CASSTSSQGLSYNEQFF.